The next 5 T cell receptor beta chains were all read from a single sample in a study of blood T cells in healthy people across ages (dated by TCRdb to the mid-2010s). The library was prepared using 5' RACE. For sequencing, an Illumina HiSeq 2500 was employed. A second roughly 6 to 12 cycle PCR used a sample-barcoded 5' primer and a J-beta primer mix. TCRdb redid the processing of the public reads, applying fastp at Q25 and MiXCR, and retained in-frame beta chains. Merged by CDR3 protein, the rows form single entries marked with the most common genes and DNA. The table for this sample lists approximately 730,000 distinct CDR3 sequences; approximately 39% of them were counted only once. 20% to 25% of the sample goes to the ten largest clones. Sample: blood. All receptors derive from a woman aged 55-69 years in good health.

This chain connects TRBV11-3 to TRBJ2-7; 8 bases agree with TRBD2. The length of the CDR3 is 15 residues. Germline V CDR1 and CDR2: SGHNT, YENEEA. Trimming at V came to 2 bases and at J to 6 bases, leaving 9 bases not matched to a gene. CDR3 bases: TGTGCCAGCAGCTTATTCCAGCGGGAGTCTGGCGAGCAGTACTTC. It codes for CASSLFQRESGEQYF.

A word on this clonotype: This is likely a read error, given that the CDR3 carries no conserved phenylalanine or tryptophan at its end. This rearrangement joins TRBV7-6 to TRBJ2-7; 12 bases align to TRBD1. CDR1 is SGHVS and CDR2 is FNYEAQ in the germline V gene. The CDR3 is made up of 15 amino acids. The V segment lost 0 bases and the J segment 7 bases; nucleotides outside the gene matches: 4. This CDR3 reads CASSLAGTGGYEQYL. The CDR3 nucleotides are TGTGCCAGCAGCTTAGCTGGGACAGGGGGCTATGAGCAGTACTTA.

This clonotype was picked up a small number of times. The chain carries TRBV5-1 and TRBJ2-3; D gene uncertain. The V end was cut by 4 bases, the J end by 1 base, with 16 bases between. The V gene's germline CDR1 is SGHRS and CDR2 YFSETQ. This CDR3 is built from 16 residues. This CDR3 is CASSLAVGIGTDTQYF. CDR3 DNA sequence: TGCGCCAGCAGCCTGGCGGTGGGAATTGGCACAGATACGCAGTATTTT.

This clonotype was observed a single time. This chain links TRBV7-9 with TRBJ2-3; 9 bases agree with TRBD2. CDR3 length equals 17 residues. Germline assignment: CDR1 SEHNR and CDR2 FQNEAQ (reference sequence). V gave up 0 bases and J gave up 2 bases; unmatched junction bases: 6. CDR3 region: CASSLARPSGITDTQYF. The CDR3 DNA sequence: TGTGCCAGCAGCTTAGCGCGCCCTAGCGGGATCACAGATACGCAGTATTTT.

The V call is TRBV12-3 or TRBV12-4, the J call TRBJ1-5; D uncertain. Trimming removed 5 bases at V and 7 bases at J, with 9 bases between. The CDR3 sequence is 12 residues long. CDR3 sequence (DNA): TGTGCCAGCAGTCCCCTGGAGCAGCCCCAGCATTTT. This translates into CASSPLEQPQHF.